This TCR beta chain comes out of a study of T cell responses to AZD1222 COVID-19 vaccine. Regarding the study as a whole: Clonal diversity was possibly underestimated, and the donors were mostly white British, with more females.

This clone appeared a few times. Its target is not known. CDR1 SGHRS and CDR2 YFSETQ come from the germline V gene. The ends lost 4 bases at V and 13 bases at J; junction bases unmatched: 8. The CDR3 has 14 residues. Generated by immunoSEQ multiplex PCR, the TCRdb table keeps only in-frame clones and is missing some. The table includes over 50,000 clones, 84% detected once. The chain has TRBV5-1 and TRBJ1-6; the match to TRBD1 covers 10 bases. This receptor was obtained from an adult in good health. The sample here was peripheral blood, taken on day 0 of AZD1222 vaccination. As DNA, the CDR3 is TGCGCCAGCAGCGACCGGGACAGGGGATCCCCCCTCCACTTT. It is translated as CASSDRDRGSPLHF.